These 25 T cell receptor beta chains came from one sample sequenced in a study of CD8+ T cells in alopecia areata. Isolated RNA was reverse transcribed into cDNA used as the sequencing template. The assay was immunoSEQ multiplex PCR, and TCRdb's table has in-frame clones only and misses some. The data show roughly 170,000 clones, about 60% seen once. Documented treatment: oral pan-JAK inhibitor, 5-10 mg twice daily. The input for sequencing was CD8+ T cells sorted from blood, taken at week 24, from a patient treated with tofacitinib. The receptors were sampled from a human donor with alopecia areata.

The genes are TRBV5-1 and TRBJ1-2, with a possible D match to TRBD1 (5 bases). The CDR3 extends over 14 amino acids. V gave up 0 bases and J gave up 8 bases, with 14 bases separating them. Per the germline V gene, CDR1 is SGHRS and CDR2 is YFSETQ. CDR3 in amino acids: CASSLEGRGEGYTF. The CDR3 DNA sequence: TGCGCCAGCAGCTTGGAAGGTCGAGGGGAAGGCTACACCTTC.

V gene TRBV13 combines with J gene TRBJ1-2, with D tentatively TRBD1 (6 bases). CDR1 is PRHDT, CDR2 FYEKMQ, per germline (reference sequence). The CDR3 is 15 amino acids. Between the trimmed V and J ends, which lost 2 bases and 4 bases, there was a span of 14 bases. The CDR3, as DNA: TGTGCCAGCAGCTTAAGGCAGGGGACCTTCTATGGCTACACCTTC. Its translation is CASSLRQGTFYGYTF.

The sample holds one count of this clone. This rearrangement joins TRBV9 to TRBJ1-1; 8 bases are shared with TRBD1. CDR1 and CDR2 from the germline V gene are SGDLS and YYNGEE. This CDR3 region has 13 residues. V lost 3 bases, J lost 4 bases, and 2 bases stayed unmatched. The CDR3 reads CASSAGGGTEAFF. The CDR3 DNA sequence: TGTGCCAGCAGCGCAGGGGGCGGCACTGAAGCTTTCTTT.

V and J are TRBV29-1 and TRBJ2-3; 10 nucleotides agree with TRBD2. Germline V gene data show CDR1 as SQVTM and CDR2 as ANQGSEA. The CDR3 sequence is 15 residues long. Losses at the gene ends were 3 bases for V and 6 bases for J; bases not matched to a gene: 9. The CDR3 spells CSVEHTSGVGDTQYF. In DNA, the CDR3 is TGCAGCGTTGAGCACACTAGCGGGGTAGGGGATACGCAGTATTTT.

This clone has a handful of counts. V is TRBV4-1 and J is TRBJ2-6; D is ambiguous. Germline V gives CDR1 MGHRA, CDR2 YSYEKL. This CDR3 spans 15 amino acids. With 1 base removed from V and 2 bases from J, the gap between germline ends came to 6 bases. CDR3 sequence reads: CASSQVDTGANVLTF. CDR3 nucleotide sequence: TGCGCCAGCAGCCAAGTTGACACTGGGGCCAACGTCCTGACTTTC.

V and J are TRBV7-8 and TRBJ2-1; tentative D call: TRBD1 (6 bases). The V end lost 4 bases, the J end lost 5 bases, and 9 bases lay between the germline ends. CDR3 length equals 13 residues. Germline CDR1 is SGHVS and CDR2 is FQNEAQ. The DNA for the CDR3 is TGTGCCAGCAGCTCGGACAGACACAATGAGCAGTTCTTC. Amino acid sequence: CASSSDRHNEQFF.

The chain has TRBV11-2 and TRBJ2-7; D possibly corresponds to TRBD2 (6 bases). The V end lost 1 base, the J end lost 2 bases, and 12 bases lay between the germline ends. The germline V gene has CDR1 SGHAT and CDR2 FQNNGV. This CDR3 contains 15 residues. The CDR3 loop is CASSLAGPGAYEQYF. The CDR3 bases are TGTGCCAGCAGCTTAGCAGGGCCGGGAGCCTACGAGCAGTACTTC.

The sample holds a few counts of this clone. The chain has TRBV15 and TRBJ2-3, with D tentatively TRBD2 (5 bases). Germline values: CDR1 LNHNV, CDR2 YYDKDF (reference sequence). Trimming stripped 0 bases from V and 4 bases from J, with 5 bases between. This CDR3 has 13 residues. This chain's CDR3 is CATSRERADTQYF. CDR3 DNA sequence: TGTGCCACCAGCAGAGAGAGGGCAGATACGCAGTATTTT. The variable domain in full, with the rest retrieved from reference TRBV15 and TRBJ2-3, is DAMVIQNPRYQVTQFGKPVTLSCSQTLNHNVMYWYQQKSSQAPKLLFHYYDKDFNNEADTPDNFQSRRPNTSFCFLDIRSPGLGDTAMYLCATSRERADTQYFGPGTRLTVL.

The rearrangement uses TRBV9 and TRBJ2-7; D ambiguous. The CDR3 runs to 12 residues. CDR1 SGDLS and CDR2 YYNGEE come from the germline V gene. The germline V and J ends were trimmed by 2 bases and 6 bases, with 9 bases remaining between them. The CDR3 nucleotides read TGTGCCAGCAGCGTGACGAAGGGCGAGCAGTACTTC. Its protein is CASSVTKGEQYF.

Comment on this clone: Other DNA sequences of this sample code for an identical CDR3. V usage is TRBV30 and J usage is TRBJ2-7; no clear D. Trimming cost V 0 bases and J 4 bases, with 4 bases left between them. The CDR3 contains 11 residues. Germline V gives CDR1 GTSNPN, CDR2 SVGIG (reference sequence). The CDR3 protein is CAWSVAYEQYF. The CDR3 nucleotides read TGTGCCTGGAGTGTGGCATACGAGCAGTACTTC.

The gene calls are TRBV7-9 and TRBJ2-7; D is possibly TRBD1 or TRBD2 (5 bases each). The CDR3 extends over 14 amino acids. Germline values: CDR1 SEHNR, CDR2 FQNEAQ (reference sequence). V was trimmed by 5 bases and J by 2 bases, leaving 13 bases between them. CDR3 sequence (DNA): TGTGCCAGCAGCCCCCGGGGCACCCCCTACGAGCAGTACTTC. Encoded protein: CASSPRGTPYEQYF. Together with reference TRBV7-9 and TRBJ2-7, the CDR3 gives the full variable domain: DTGVSQNPRHKITKRGQNVTFRCDPISEHNRLYWYRQTLGQGPEFLTYFQNEAQLEKSRLLSDRFSAERPKGSFSTLEIQRTEQGDSAMYLCASSPRGTPYEQYFGPGTRLTVT.

A note on this clone: The junction departs from germline at one end; a sequencing error may be responsible. The chain employs TRBV7-7 and TRBJ2-7; D is ambiguous. The CDR3 sequence is 17 residues long. The germline V gene has CDR1 SSHAT and CDR2 FNYEAQ (reference sequence). The CDR3 sequence: CASSLIPFSPDSYEQYF. The CDR3 region has the DNA TGTGCTAGCAGCTTAATCCCCTTTAGTCCGGATTCCTACGAGCAGTACTTC.

The chain recombines TRBV30 with TRBJ2-7; the D is unclear. Germline assignment: CDR1 GTSNPN and CDR2 SVGIG (reference sequence). V dropped 2 bases and J dropped 2 bases, with 7 bases sitting between them. The CDR3 spans 12 residues. For the CDR3, the DNA is TGTGCCTGGAGTCTAGGGACCTACGAGCAGTACTTC. It translates to CAWSLGTYEQYF.

The J gene is TRBJ1-2, the V gene TRBV19, with a weak D call TRBD1 (6 bases). The CDR3 sequence is 14 residues long. Trimming cost V 3 bases and J 3 bases, with 11 bases left between them. From germline, CDR1 is LNHDA and CDR2 SQIVND (reference sequence). CDR3 DNA: TGTGCCAGTAGTATTCCAGGGGAGGACTATGGCTACACCTTC. Encoded protein: CASSIPGEDYGYTF.

The CDR3 here is CASSSPRVKDLYEQYF. The CDR3 nucleotides read TGTGCCAGCAGTTCGCCGCGCGTTAAGGACCTCTACGAGCAGTACTTC. V is TRBV11-2 and J is TRBJ2-7; no clear D gene. CDR1 and CDR2 (germline): SGHAT, FQNNGV. The ends were cut back, 6 bases at V and 3 bases at J, with 21 bases in the middle. The CDR3 extends over 16 amino acids.

This chain links TRBV9 with TRBJ2-1; TRBD1 is a possible D gene (5 bases). This CDR3 is 12 amino acids long. V dropped 3 bases and J dropped 8 bases, with 9 bases sitting between them. CDR1 and CDR2 from the germline V gene are SGDLS and YYNGEE. CDR3 loop: CASSGDSDEQFF. CDR3 bases: TGTGCCAGCAGCGGAGACAGTGATGAGCAGTTCTTC.

This clone turned up a few times. V and J are TRBV7-2 and TRBJ2-6; 8 bases fit TRBD1. Germline loops: CDR1 SGHTA, CDR2 FQGNSA. This CDR3 region has 19 residues. J was trimmed by 1 base and V by 5 bases; bases with no gene match: 13. Here the CDR3 reads CASSPKWVDRASGANVLTF. The CDR3 DNA reads TGTGCCAGCAGCCCAAAGTGGGTGGACAGGGCATCTGGGGCCAACGTCCTGACTTTC.

This clone was recorded only once. This chain uses TRBV13 with TRBJ2-5; a possible D gene is TRBD1 (5 bases). This CDR3 region has 14 residues. The V and J ends lost 5 bases and 5 bases respectively, with 15 bases between them. CDR1 and CDR2 (germline): PRHDT, FYEKMQ (reference sequence). The CDR3 DNA reads as TGTGCCAGCAGCCACTCCTCGAAGGGGGAGACCCAGTACTTC. Translated: CASSHSSKGETQYF.

The rearrangement joins TRBV10-2 to TRBJ2-1; 10 bases align to TRBD2. The germline CDR1 and CDR2 sequences are WSHSY and SAAADI. V was clipped by 8 bases and J by 5 bases; unmatched bases: 9. The CDR3 is 15 amino acids. The CDR3: CASDSGGARHNEQFF. The CDR3 DNA reads as TGCGCCAGCGACAGCGGGGGGGCTCGACACAATGAGCAGTTCTTC.

The rearrangement uses TRBV2 and TRBJ1-6, with D possibly matching TRBD1 (5 bases). This CDR3 is built from 14 residues. The V and J ends lost 7 bases and 2 bases respectively, with 9 bases between them. Germline V gene data show CDR1 as SNHLY and CDR2 as FYNNEI. CDR3 sequence reads: CASNGGTYNSPLHF. For the CDR3, the DNA is TGTGCCAGCAACGGGGGGACCTATAATTCACCCCTCCACTTT.

The V gene is TRBV29-1, the J gene TRBJ1-1, with D possibly being TRBD1 (6 bases). V lost 4 bases and J lost 1, with 10 bases in between. The CDR3 is 13 residues long. Germline CDR1 is SQVTM and CDR2 is ANQGSEA. Here the CDR3 DNA reads TGCAGCGTTGTAGGAGGGGGGAACACTGAAGCTTTCTTT. Translation: CSVVGGGNTEAFF.

This clone was detected only a few times. This chain links TRBV19 with TRBJ2-1; no definite D call. V gave up 3 bases and J gave up 2 bases, with 5 bases separating them. Germline lookup yields CDR1 LNHDA and CDR2 SQIVND (reference sequence). CDR3 size: 13 residues. The CDR3 region has the DNA TGTGCCAGTAGTATTTTCACCTACAATGAGCAGTTCTTC. This gives the protein CASSIFTYNEQFF.

J is TRBJ2-7 and V is TRBV20-1; D unclear. The CDR3 length is 11 residues. V shed 1 base and J shed 6 bases, with 7 bases lying between them. CDR1 is DFQATT, CDR2 SNEGSKA, per germline (reference sequence). The CDR3 nucleotides are TGCAGTGCTAGAGTAGGAGTCGAGCAGTACTTC. Translating it yields CSARVGVEQYF.

This sequence joins TRBV13 and TRBJ1-2; D is uncertain. Deletions cut 0 bases from V and 4 bases from J, with 9 bases between. The CDR3 contains 14 residues. Germline V CDR1 and CDR2: PRHDT, FYEKMQ (reference sequence). The CDR3 sequence is CASSLGRVVYGYTF. The CDR3 DNA reads TGTGCCAGCAGCTTAGGTCGGGTGGTCTATGGCTACACCTTC.

This clone was counted a few times. V gene TRBV30 combines with J gene TRBJ1-1; D possibly corresponds to TRBD1 (5 bases). Germline V gene sequence: CDR1 GTSNPN, CDR2 SVGIG (reference sequence). V was cut by 0 bases and J by 0 bases, with 11 bases left in between. The CDR3 runs 15 residues. The chain's CDR3 is CAWSVLPGLNTEAFF. The CDR3 nucleotides read TGTGCCTGGAGTGTACTCCCAGGGTTGAACACTGAAGCTTTCTTT.